The source of this T cell receptor beta chain is a study of cytomegalovirus exposure and HLA in healthy donors. Use of 60 Vbeta and 13 Jbeta primers characterized the PCR. Clones were sequenced by immunoSEQ multiplex PCR, and TCRdb holds only the in-frame ones, with some missing. The profile shows roughly 170,000 clones, roughly three quarters of them singletons. The sample comprised PBMCs. This receptor was obtained from a woman in her forties or fifties in good health and CMV-seropositive.

Here the CDR3 DNA reads TGTGCCACTTGGACTAGCGGGGGGAAATACAATGAGCAGTTCTTC. Protein: CATWTSGGKYNEQFF. The chain combines TRBV10-3 with TRBJ2-1, with 14 positions matching TRBD2. From germline, CDR1 is ENHRY and CDR2 SYGVKD. The V segment lost 10 bases and the J segment 4 bases; nucleotides outside the gene matches: 6. This CDR3 has 15 residues.